Sequencing of this TCR beta chain was carried out in a study of T cell responses to AZD1222 COVID-19 vaccine. V gave up 3 bases and J gave up 5 bases, with 14 bases separating them. The CDR3 sequence is 14 residues long. Germline V gives CDR1 DFQATT, CDR2 SNEGSKA (reference sequence). Study-wide points: CD4 TCRs associated with vaccination spanned spike, dominating at 160-218 and 743-854. It should be noted that donors were predominantly white British and more often female, and clonal diversity was possibly underestimated.

Assay used: immunoSEQ multiplex PCR; TCRdb lists only in-frame clones, some missing. Here the sample spans 100,000 to 150,000 clones, around 87% being singletons. With respect to this clone: The antigen remains undetermined.

The rearrangement uses TRBV20-1 and TRBJ2-1; unclear D gene. The material sequenced was peripheral blood, taken on day 0 of AZD1222 vaccination. The sequence came from an adult in good health. The CDR3 loop reads CSASSAYNNNEQFF. The CDR3 DNA reads TGCAGTGCTAGTTCTGCCTATAACAACAATGAGCAGTTCTTC.